This T cell receptor (beta chain) was found in a study of blood T cell repertoires in COVID-19 (dated by TCRdb to the early 2020s). General notes on the study: Samples from collaborators originated in the United States, Italy and Spain and spanned both the acute and convalescent phases of COVID-19. Nearly every sample came with metadata listing a de-identified subject ID, COVID-19 status, age in years and sex. The repertoires were released in a freely available public database intended as a resource for research on the immune response to SARS-CoV-2. The prospective study material was composed of cDNA or gDNA derived from T cells, B-cell-depleted T cells, or PBMCs. The samples were drawn from the first 160 participants of the ongoing ImmuneRACE study and from 1,254 subjects provided by 6 global collaborators. Deeply sampled blood TCRbeta repertoires from subjects exposed to, actively infected with, or recovered from COVID-19 were included in the dataset. Where available, HLA class I and class II types were obtained from metadata supplied by the sample provider rather than from assay-based typing.

Paper-wide results and their limitations: The quantity of clinical and demographic metadata differed by source and by participant and was supplied without curation.

The CDR1 and CDR2 encoded by the germline V gene are MNHEY and SVGAGI. Counted from cysteine to phenylalanine, this CDR3 has 13 amino acids. Just the 39-base CDR3 DNA is kept, in frame starting at base 1. Trimming leaves V shorter by 6 bases and J shorter by 4 bases, with the junction holding 4 bases beyond the gene matches. The immunoSEQ Assay, a bias-controlled multiplex PCR, was used to amplify TCRbeta CDR3 regions from genomic DNA. The original methods were these. The number of nucleated cells in each sample was estimated from the amplification of reference gene primers within the assay. To quantify the absolute abundance of each unique TCRbeta CDR3 rearrangement, sequence reads were collapsed and filtered. For each sample, productive Simpson clonality was calculated by taking the square root of Simpson's diversity index across productive rearrangements. TCRdb carries this immuneACCESS record with in-frame sequences only. Its versions omit some clonotypes, under half of them owing to an unresolved V gene in the studies checked, with the rest unexplained. D and trimming come from the DNA, and the V and J calls and clone size come from that table. The table for this sample lists about 200,000 clones; roughly 88% of them were counted only once. The ten largest clones add up to 2.2% of the sample.

This clone was seen just once. What antigen it recognizes has not been identified. Per-base qualities were not stored, and no clone one base away is much larger. Samples from volunteer blood donors who had recovered from COVID-19 were contributed by a second Seattle source. Each collaborating institution followed its own protocols to collect whole blood in K2EDTA tubes. Collaborator samples were shipped for TCRbeta analysis as frozen whole blood, isolated PBMCs, or DNA extracted from either sample type. This TCR came from a man aged 30 to 39 who had recovered from COVID-19. The V and J segments used are TRBV6-5 and TRBJ1-2, and TRBD1 matches 8 of the central bases. Sequencing was performed on peripheral blood. In nucleotide form, the sequence is TGTGCCAGCAGCAGGACAGGGCCCTATGGCTACACCTTC. It specifies CASSRTGPYGYTF.